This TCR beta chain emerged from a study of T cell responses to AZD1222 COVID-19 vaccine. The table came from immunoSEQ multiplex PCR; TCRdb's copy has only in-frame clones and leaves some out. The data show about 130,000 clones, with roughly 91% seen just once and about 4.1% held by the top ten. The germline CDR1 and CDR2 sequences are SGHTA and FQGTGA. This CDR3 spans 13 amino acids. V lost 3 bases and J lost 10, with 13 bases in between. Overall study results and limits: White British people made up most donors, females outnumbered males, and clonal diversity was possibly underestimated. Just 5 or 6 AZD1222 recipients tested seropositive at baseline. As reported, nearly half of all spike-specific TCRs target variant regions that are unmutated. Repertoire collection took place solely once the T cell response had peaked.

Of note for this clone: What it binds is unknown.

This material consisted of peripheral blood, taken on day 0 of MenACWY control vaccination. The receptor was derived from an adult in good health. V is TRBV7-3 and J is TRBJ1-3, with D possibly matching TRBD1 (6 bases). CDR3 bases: TGTGCCAGCAGCTTGACACGGGACACAACCATATATTTT. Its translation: CASSLTRDTTIYF.